One and the same sample provided the 15 T cell receptor beta chains below, sequenced in a study of blood T cell repertoires in COVID-19. Only in-frame clones appear in the TCRdb table, and some are missing; sequencing was by immunoSEQ multiplex PCR. This sample carries approximately 99,000 clones, less than 75% of them seen once, and the ten largest clones take about 1.8%. Input material: peripheral blood. These TCRs come from a woman in her 40s with acute or convalescent COVID-19.

This chain joins TRBV19 and TRBJ1-1, with TRBD1 matching 10 bases. V shed 4 bases and J 3 bases; nucleotides not matched to a gene: 8. CDR1 and CDR2 from the germline V gene are LNHDA and SQIVND (reference sequence). CDR3 length: 16 residues. The CDR3 reads CASSKGQGLRHTEAFF. CDR3 nucleotide sequence: TGTGCCAGTAGTAAGGGACAGGGGTTGAGGCACACTGAAGCTTTCTTT.

The chain links TRBV4-3 to TRBJ1-2; no clear D gene. V was trimmed by 3 bases and J by 3 bases, leaving 8 bases between them. The CDR3 contains 13 residues. The germline V gene has CDR1 LGHNA and CDR2 YSLEER. The CDR3 nucleotides are TGCGCCAGCAGCCATAGGGAGTACTATGGCTACACCTTC. Translating gives CASSHREYYGYTF.

V usage is TRBV28 and J usage is TRBJ1-4; tentative D call: TRBD1 (5 bases). The germline V and J ends were trimmed by 11 bases and 0 bases, with 13 bases remaining between them. Germline V lookup: CDR1 MDHEN, CDR2 SYDVKM. The CDR3 has 14 amino acids. CDR3 loop: CAAGGSATNEKLFF. As DNA, the CDR3 is TGTGCCGCCGGGGGGAGCGCAACTAATGAAAAACTGTTTTTT.

The chain links TRBV29-1 to TRBJ2-5; perhaps TRBD1 as D (6 bases). The CDR3 sequence is 13 residues long. V lost 2 bases, J lost 6 bases, and 13 bases lay in between. Germline V CDR1 and CDR2: SQVTM, ANQGSEA. The CDR3 DNA is TGCAGCGTTGAACAGGGGATTAGGAAGACCCAGTACTTC. As protein: CSVEQGIRKTQYF.

V usage is TRBV7-9 and J usage is TRBJ1-2; D gene unclear. Germline V gives CDR1 SEHNR, CDR2 FQNEAQ (reference sequence). Trimming left V 7 bases short and J 10 bases short, with 25 bases between. The CDR3 runs 15 residues. The CDR3 DNA reads as TGTGCCAGCATCCCCATTGGAGGCGTCGACACCTCCTACACCTTC. Protein sequence: CASIPIGGVDTSYTF.

The V gene is TRBV28, the J gene TRBJ2-2, with TRBD2 as a possible D gene (5 bases). This CDR3 contains 13 residues. Germline V CDR1 and CDR2: MDHEN, SYDVKM. Trimming removed 1 base from V and 7 bases from J, with 7 bases in between. The CDR3 DNA reads as TGTGCCAGCAGTTTATACGCGGGCGGGGAGCTGTTTTTT. Protein sequence: CASSLYAGGELFF.

In its sample, this clone was seen once. The rearrangement joins TRBV5-1 to TRBJ2-1, with 8 bases lining up with TRBD2. Germline values: CDR1 SGHRS, CDR2 YFSETQ. The junction had 12 bases not matched to a gene; V was cut back by 3 bases and J by 7 bases. The CDR3 is 16 amino acids. Here the CDR3 DNA reads TGCGCCAGCAGCTCGTCCGGGGGCGGGGGGATTAATGAGCAGTTCTTC. It encodes CASSSSGGGGINEQFF.

The genes are TRBV5-1 and TRBJ1-1; 8 bases are a match to TRBD1. Germline trimming cut 4 bases from V and 0 bases from J; bases unmatched to any gene: 14. The CDR3 is made up of 18 amino acids. Germline V gene data show CDR1 as SGHRS and CDR2 as YFSETQ. The CDR3 DNA reads TGCGCCAGCAGCCCCTCGGGTGGGGCAGGGGGCATGAACACTGAAGCTTTCTTT. Amino acids: CASSPSGGAGGMNTEAFF.

The gene calls are TRBV6-5 and TRBJ2-1, with TRBD2 matching 11 bases. CDR3 size: 15 residues. The V and J ends lost 6 bases and 5 bases, in that order; junction bases with no gene match: 6. The germline V gene encodes CDR1 MNHEY and CDR2 SVGAGI. This chain's CDR3 is CASSPRLAGNNEQFF. CDR3 DNA: TGTGCCAGCAGCCCCCGACTAGCGGGGAACAATGAGCAGTTCTTC.

The gene calls are TRBV5-6 and TRBJ1-4; 9 bases agree with TRBD1. Germline lookup yields CDR1 SGHDT and CDR2 YYEEEE. The V and J ends lost 4 bases and 6 bases, in that order; junction bases with no gene match: 4. This CDR3 is 14 amino acids long. CDR3 DNA: TGTGCCAGCAGCACGACAGGGGGGGATGAAAAACTGTTTTTT. It yields the protein CASSTTGGDEKLFF.

The chain joins TRBV9 to TRBJ1-6; no definite D call. Germline loops: CDR1 SGDLS, CDR2 YYNGEE. Trimming cost V 5 bases and J 5 bases, with 14 bases left between them. This CDR3 has 15 residues. CDR3 amino acids: CASSSSAVNNSPLHF. The CDR3 DNA follows: TGTGCCAGCAGTTCCAGTGCCGTAAATAATTCACCCCTCCACTTT. Using reference TRBV9 and TRBJ1-6 for the parts outside the CDR3, the full variable domain is DSGVTQTPKHLITATGQRVTLRCSPRSGDLSVYWYQQSLDQGLQFLIQYYNGEERAKGNILERFSAQQFPDLHSELNLSSLELGDSALYFCASSSSAVNNSPLHFGNGTRLTVT.

This clone came up many times. Other DNA sequences in this sample translate to the same CDR3. This chain uses TRBV7-3 with TRBJ1-1; D not resolved. Germline V lookup: CDR1 SGHTA, CDR2 FQGTGA. The CDR3 sequence is 14 residues long. V was cut by 4 bases and J by 1 base, with 10 bases left in between. DNA of the CDR3: TGTGCCAGCAGCTCAAGTGGGCCGAACACTGAAGCTTTCTTT. This codes for CASSSSGPNTEAFF.

This sequence joins TRBV28 and TRBJ1-3; D call uncertain. V lost 8 bases and J lost 2, with 13 bases in between. The CDR3 is made up of 14 amino acids. Germline values: CDR1 MDHEN, CDR2 SYDVKM. CDR3 sequence reads: CASGEREAGNTIYF. For the CDR3, the DNA is TGTGCCAGCGGCGAGAGGGAGGCTGGAAACACCATATATTTT.

The chain is built from TRBV19 and TRBJ1-5; D ambiguous. Germline V lookup: CDR1 LNHDA, CDR2 SQIVND (reference sequence). Trimming left V 5 bases short and J 7 bases short, with 9 bases between. This CDR3 spans 12 amino acids. CDR3 loop: CASSPQTQPQHF. DNA of the CDR3: TGTGCCAGTAGTCCACAGACCCAGCCCCAGCATTTT. Full variable domain (missing parts from reference TRBV19 and TRBJ1-5): DGGITQSPKYLFRKEGQNVTLSCEQNLNHDAMYWYRQDPGQGLRLIYYSQIVNDFQKGDIAEGYSVSREKKESFPLTVTSAQKNPTAFYLCASSPQTQPQHFGDGTRLSIL.

The chain carries TRBV7-9 and TRBJ1-1, with D tentatively TRBD1 (5 bases). V gave up 1 base and J gave up 6 bases, with 12 bases separating them. This CDR3 contains 14 residues. The germline V gene has CDR1 SEHNR and CDR2 FQNEAQ (reference sequence). The CDR3 DNA sequence: TGTGCCAGCAGCTTAGGGAGGGGTTGGGCTGAAGCTTTCTTT. Translation gives CASSLGRGWAEAFF.